This T cell receptor beta chain is from a study of blood T cell repertoires in COVID-19. Sequenced by immunoSEQ multiplex PCR; TCRdb stores in-frame clones only, minus some. The sample records about 62,000 clones, 70% to 90% being singletons. The CDR3 has 14 amino acids. With V trimmed by 4 bases and J by 6 bases, 6 bases remained unmatched. CDR1 and CDR2 from the germline V gene are SGHDT and YYEEEE. The sequenced sample consisted of peripheral blood. This sequence was found in a woman aged 55-75 years with acute or convalescent COVID-19. The genes are TRBV5-6 and TRBJ2-7; 11 nucleotides agree with TRBD1. The CDR3 reads CASSGTGGPSEQYV. In DNA, the CDR3 is TGTGCCAGCAGCGGGACAGGGGGTCCCTCCGAGCAGTACGTC.